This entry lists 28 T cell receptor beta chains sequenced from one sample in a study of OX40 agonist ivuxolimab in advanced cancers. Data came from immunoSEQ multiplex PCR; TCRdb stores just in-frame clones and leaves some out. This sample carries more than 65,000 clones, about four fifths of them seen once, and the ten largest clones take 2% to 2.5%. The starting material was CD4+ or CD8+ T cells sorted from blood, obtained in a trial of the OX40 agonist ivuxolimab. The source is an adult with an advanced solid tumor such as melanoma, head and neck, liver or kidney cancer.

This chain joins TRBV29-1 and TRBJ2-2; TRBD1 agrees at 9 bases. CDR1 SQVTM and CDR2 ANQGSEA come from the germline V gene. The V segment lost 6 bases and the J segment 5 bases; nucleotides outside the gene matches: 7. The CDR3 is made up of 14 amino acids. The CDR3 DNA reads TGCAGCGTAGCTCCGGGACAGGGAACCGGGGAGCTGTTTTTT. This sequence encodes CSVAPGQGTGELFF.

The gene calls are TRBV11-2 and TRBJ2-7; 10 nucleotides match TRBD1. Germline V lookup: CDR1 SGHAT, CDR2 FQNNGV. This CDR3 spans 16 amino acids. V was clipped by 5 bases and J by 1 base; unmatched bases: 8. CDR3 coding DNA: TGTGCCAGCAGCCACCCGGGACAGGGGTTGTCCTACGAGCAGTACTTC. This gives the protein CASSHPGQGLSYEQYF.

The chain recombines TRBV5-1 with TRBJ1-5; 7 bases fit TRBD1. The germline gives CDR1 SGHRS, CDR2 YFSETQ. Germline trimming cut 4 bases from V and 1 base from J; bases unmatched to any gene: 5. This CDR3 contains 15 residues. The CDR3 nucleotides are TGCGCCAGCAGCCAAGGGACAGCGAGCAATCAGCCCCAGCATTTT. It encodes CASSQGTASNQPQHF.

CDR3 protein: CSVVLGGETQYF. In DNA form, the CDR3 reads TGCAGCGTTGTATTGGGGGGGGAGACCCAGTACTTC. This sequence joins TRBV29-1 and TRBJ2-5; 7 bases are shared with TRBD2. Germline CDR1 SQVTM, CDR2 ANQGSEA. CDR3 length equals 12 residues. The trim removed 4 bases at V and 5 bases at J, leaving 4 bases unmatched.

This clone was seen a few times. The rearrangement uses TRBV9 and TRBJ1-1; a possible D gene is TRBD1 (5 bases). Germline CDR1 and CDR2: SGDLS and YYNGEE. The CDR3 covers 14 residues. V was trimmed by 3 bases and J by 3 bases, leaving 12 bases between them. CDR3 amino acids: CASSETVGYTEAFF. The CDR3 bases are TGTGCCAGCAGCGAGACAGTAGGGTACACTGAAGCTTTCTTT.

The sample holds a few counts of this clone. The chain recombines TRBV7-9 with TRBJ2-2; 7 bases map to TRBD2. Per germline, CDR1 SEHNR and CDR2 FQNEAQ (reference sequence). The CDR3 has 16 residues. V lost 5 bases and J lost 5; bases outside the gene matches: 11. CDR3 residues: CASSPRGSVFTGELFF. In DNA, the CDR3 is TGTGCCAGCAGCCCTCGCGGGAGTGTTTTTACCGGGGAGCTGTTTTTT.

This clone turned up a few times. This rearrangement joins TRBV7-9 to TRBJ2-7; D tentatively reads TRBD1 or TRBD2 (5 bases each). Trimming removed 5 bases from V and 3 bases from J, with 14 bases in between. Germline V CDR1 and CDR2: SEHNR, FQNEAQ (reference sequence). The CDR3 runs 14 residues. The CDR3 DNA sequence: TGTGCCAGCAGCACCTCTGGGGGAGTCTACGAGCAGTACTTC. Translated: CASSTSGGVYEQYF.

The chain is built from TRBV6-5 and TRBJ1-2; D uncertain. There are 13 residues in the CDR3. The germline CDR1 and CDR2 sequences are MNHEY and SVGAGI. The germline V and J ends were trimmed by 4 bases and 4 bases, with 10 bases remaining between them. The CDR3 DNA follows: TGTGCCAGCAGTTCCTGGACGGGCTATGGCTACACCTTC. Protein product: CASSSWTGYGYTF.

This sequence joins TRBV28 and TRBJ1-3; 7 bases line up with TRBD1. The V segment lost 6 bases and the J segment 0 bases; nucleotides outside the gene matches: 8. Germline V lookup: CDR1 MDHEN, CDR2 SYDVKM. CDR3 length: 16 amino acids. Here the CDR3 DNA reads TGTGCCAGCAGCCTTCCGACAGGGAGCTCTGGAAACACCATATATTTT. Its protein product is CASSLPTGSSGNTIYF.

CDR3 coding DNA: TGCGCCAGCGGCACCAACTCCGGGACAGCCTTCTACGAGCAGTACTTC. This codes for CASGTNSGTAFYEQYF. This chain uses TRBV5-1 with TRBJ2-7; TRBD1 matches 7 bases. CDR1 is SGHRS and CDR2 is YFSETQ in the germline V gene. The J segment lost 3 bases and the V segment lost 7 bases, leaving 16 bases of the junction unmatched. This CDR3 comprises 16 residues.

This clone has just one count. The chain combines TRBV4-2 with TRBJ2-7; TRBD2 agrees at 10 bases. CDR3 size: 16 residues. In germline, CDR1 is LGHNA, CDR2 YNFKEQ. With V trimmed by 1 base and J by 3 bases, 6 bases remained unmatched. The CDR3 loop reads CASSQALGTSDYEQYF. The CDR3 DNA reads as TGTGCCAGCAGCCAAGCCCTCGGGACTAGCGACTACGAGCAGTACTTC.

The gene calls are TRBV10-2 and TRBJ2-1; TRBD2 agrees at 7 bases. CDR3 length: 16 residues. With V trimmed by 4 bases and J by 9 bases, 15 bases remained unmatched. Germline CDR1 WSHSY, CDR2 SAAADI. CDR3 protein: CASSGVTSREEFEQFF. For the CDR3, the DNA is TGCGCCAGCAGTGGGGTTACGTCACGGGAGGAATTTGAGCAGTTCTTC.

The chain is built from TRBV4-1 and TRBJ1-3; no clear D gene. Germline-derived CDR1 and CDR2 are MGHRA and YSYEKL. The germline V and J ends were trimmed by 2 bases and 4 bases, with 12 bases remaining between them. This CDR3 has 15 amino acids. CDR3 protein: CASSQSLSYGNTIYF. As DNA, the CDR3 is TGCGCCAGCAGCCAAAGTTTAAGTTACGGAAACACCATATATTTT.

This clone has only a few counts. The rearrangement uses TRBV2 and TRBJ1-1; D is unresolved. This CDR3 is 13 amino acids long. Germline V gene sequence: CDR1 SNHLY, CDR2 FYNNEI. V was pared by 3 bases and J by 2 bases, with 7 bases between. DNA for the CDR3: TGTGCCAGCAGTGACTGGGTCAACACTGAAGCTTTCTTT. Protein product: CASSDWVNTEAFF.

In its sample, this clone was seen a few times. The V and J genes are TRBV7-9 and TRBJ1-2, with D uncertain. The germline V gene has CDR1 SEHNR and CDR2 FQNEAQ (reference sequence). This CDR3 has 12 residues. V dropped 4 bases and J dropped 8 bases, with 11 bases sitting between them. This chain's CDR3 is CASSSKGSGYTF. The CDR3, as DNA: TGTGCCAGCAGCTCCAAAGGGAGCGGCTACACCTTC.

This CDR3 reads CASSLPDPDQETQYF. In DNA, the CDR3 is TGCGCCAGCAGCTTGCCAGACCCCGACCAAGAGACCCAGTACTTC. The chain links TRBV5-1 to TRBJ2-5; D not certain. The ends were cut back, 1 base at V and 0 bases at J, with 10 bases in the middle. Looked up from germline, CDR1 is SGHRS and CDR2 is YFSETQ. The CDR3 spans 15 residues.

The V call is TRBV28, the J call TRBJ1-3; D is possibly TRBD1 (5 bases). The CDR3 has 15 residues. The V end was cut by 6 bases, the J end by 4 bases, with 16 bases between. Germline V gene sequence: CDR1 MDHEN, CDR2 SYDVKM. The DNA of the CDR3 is TGTGCCAGCAGCTCCCCAGGGCTTACAGGAAACACCATATATTTT. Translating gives CASSSPGLTGNTIYF.

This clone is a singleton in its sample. The CDR3 loop reads CASSHPSVTGELFF. CDR3 sequence (DNA): TGCGCCAGCAGCCATCCTAGTGTCACCGGGGAGCTGTTTTTT. The chain has TRBV4-1 and TRBJ2-2; D gene unclear. V was clipped by 3 bases and J by 4 bases, with 9 bases between them. This CDR3 contains 14 residues. Germline-derived CDR1 and CDR2 are MGHRA and YSYEKL.

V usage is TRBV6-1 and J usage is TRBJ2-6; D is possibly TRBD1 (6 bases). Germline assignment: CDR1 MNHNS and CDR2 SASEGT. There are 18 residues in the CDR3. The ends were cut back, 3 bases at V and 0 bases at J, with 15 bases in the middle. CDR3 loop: CASSELAGARSGANVLTF. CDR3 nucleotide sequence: TGTGCCAGCAGTGAGCTGGCAGGGGCACGCTCTGGGGCCAACGTCCTGACTTTC.

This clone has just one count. DNA for the CDR3: TGCGCCAGCAGCCCCCTATACAGGGGGAGGACCCCCAATCAGCCCCAGCATTTT. It yields the protein CASSPLYRGRTPNQPQHF. The rearrangement joins TRBV4-1 to TRBJ1-5, with 8 positions matching TRBD1. The CDR3 is 18 residues long. Germline CDR1 MGHRA, CDR2 YSYEKL. The trim removed 4 bases at V and 3 bases at J, leaving 14 bases unmatched.

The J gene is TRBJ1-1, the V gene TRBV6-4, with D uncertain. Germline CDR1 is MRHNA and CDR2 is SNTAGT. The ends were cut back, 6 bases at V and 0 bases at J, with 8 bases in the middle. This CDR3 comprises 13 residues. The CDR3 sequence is CASSKTMNTEAFF. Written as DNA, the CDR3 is TGTGCCAGCAGCAAGACAATGAACACTGAAGCTTTCTTT.

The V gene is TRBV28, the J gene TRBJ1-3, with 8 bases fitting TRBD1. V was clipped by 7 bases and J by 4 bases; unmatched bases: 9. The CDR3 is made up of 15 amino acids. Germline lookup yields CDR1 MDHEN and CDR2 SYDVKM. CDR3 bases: TGTGCCAGCATCCCCCCAGGGGGCGGAGGAAACACCATATATTTT. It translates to CASIPPGGGGNTIYF.

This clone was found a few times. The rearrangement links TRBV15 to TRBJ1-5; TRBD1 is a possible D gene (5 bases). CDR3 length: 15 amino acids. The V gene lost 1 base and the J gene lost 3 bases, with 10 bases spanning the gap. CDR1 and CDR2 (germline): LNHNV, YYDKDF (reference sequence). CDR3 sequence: CATSRVGAVNQPQHF. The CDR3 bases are TGTGCCACCAGCAGAGTAGGGGCAGTCAATCAGCCCCAGCATTTT.

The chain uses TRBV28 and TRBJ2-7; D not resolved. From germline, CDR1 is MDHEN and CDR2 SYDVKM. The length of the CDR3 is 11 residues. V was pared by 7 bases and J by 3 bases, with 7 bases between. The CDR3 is CASTTHYEQYF. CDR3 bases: TGTGCCAGCACGACCCACTACGAGCAGTACTTC.

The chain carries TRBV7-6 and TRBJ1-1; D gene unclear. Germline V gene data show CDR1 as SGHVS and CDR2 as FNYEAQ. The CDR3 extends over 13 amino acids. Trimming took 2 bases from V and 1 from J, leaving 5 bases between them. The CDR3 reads CASSLSQNTEAFF. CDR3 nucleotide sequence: TGTGCCAGCAGCTTATCGCAGAACACTGAAGCTTTCTTT.

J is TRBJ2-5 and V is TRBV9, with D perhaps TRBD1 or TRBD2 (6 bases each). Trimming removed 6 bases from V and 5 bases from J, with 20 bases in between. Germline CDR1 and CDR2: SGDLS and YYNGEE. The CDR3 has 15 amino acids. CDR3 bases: TGTGCCAGCAACTTAGGGGGGAGAGGTGACGAGACCCAGTACTTC. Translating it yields CASNLGGRGDETQYF.

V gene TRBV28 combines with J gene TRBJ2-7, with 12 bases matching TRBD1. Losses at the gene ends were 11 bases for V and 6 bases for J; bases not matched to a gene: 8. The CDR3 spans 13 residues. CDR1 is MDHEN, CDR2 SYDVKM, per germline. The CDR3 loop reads CAVVRDRGREQYF. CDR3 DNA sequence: TGTGCCGTCGTCCGGGACAGGGGGCGCGAGCAGTACTTC.

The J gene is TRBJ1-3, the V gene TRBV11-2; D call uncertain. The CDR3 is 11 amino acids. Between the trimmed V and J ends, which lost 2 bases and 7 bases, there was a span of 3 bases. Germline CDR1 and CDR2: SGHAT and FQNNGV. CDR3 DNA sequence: TGTGCCAGCAGCTTACCCAACACCATATATTTT. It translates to CASSLPNTIYF.